This T cell receptor (beta chain) was sequenced for a study of T cell responses to AZD1222 COVID-19 vaccine. Study in general: Both about-4-week and about-12-week second-dose recipients were combined. Study conclusions and caveats: No day 14 peak samples; only post-peak repertoires were characterized. At baseline, just a handful of AZD1222 recipients tested seropositive.

To note about this clone: As yet, its antigen is unknown.

The CDR3 totals 14 residues. CDR1 SGHAT and CDR2 FQNNGV come from the germline V gene. Trimming at V came to 1 base and at J to 8 bases, leaving 4 bases not matched to a gene. TCRdb keeps only in-frame clones here, not all; method: immunoSEQ multiplex PCR. The repertoire holds roughly 180,000 clones, with around 93% as singletons. The rearrangement joins TRBV11-2 to TRBJ1-3; 8 bases align to TRBD1. This specimen was peripheral blood, taken on day 0 of AZD1222 vaccination. This sequence was found in an adult in good health. For the CDR3, the DNA is TGTGCCAGCAGCTTAGGGACAGGGATGGACACCATATATTTT. This translates into CASSLGTGMDTIYF.